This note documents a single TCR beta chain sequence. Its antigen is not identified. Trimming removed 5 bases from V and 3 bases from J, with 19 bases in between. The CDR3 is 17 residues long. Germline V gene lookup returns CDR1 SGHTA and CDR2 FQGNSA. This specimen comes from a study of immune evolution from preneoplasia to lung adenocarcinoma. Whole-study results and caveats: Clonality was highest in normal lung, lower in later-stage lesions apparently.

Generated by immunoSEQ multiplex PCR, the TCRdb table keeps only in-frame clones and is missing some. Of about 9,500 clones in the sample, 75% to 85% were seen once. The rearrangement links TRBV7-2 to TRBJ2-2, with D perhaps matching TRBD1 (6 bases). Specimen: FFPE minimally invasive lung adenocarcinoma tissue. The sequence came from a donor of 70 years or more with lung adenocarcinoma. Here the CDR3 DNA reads TGTGCCAGCAGCCCTTCCCCGGACAGATTTTACACCGGGGAGCTGTTTTTT. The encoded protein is CASSPSPDRFYTGELFF.